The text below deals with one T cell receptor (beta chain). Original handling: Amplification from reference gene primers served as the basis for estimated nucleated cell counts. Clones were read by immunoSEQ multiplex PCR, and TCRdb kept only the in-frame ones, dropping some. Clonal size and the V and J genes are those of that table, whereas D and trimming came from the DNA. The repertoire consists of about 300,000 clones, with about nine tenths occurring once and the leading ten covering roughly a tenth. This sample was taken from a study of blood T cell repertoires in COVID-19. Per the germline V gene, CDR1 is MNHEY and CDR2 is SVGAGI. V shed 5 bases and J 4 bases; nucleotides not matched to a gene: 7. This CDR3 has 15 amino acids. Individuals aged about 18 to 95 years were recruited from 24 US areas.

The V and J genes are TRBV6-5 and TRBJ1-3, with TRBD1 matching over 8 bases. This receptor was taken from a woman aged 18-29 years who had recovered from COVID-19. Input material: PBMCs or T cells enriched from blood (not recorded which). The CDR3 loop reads CASSPPGQGGNTIYF. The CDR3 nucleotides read TGTGCCAGCAGTCCCCCTGGACAGGGAGGAAACACCATATATTTT.